One and the same sample provided the 14 T cell receptor beta chains below, sequenced in a study of human T cells and chemical hapten exposure. Specified time point: pre-sensitization, week 0. Treatment denoted: therapeutic diphenylcyclopropenone sensitization with weekly scalp DPC. Each CDR3 protein is one row after TCRdb ran MiXCR on the RACE reads. The sample has about 380,000 distinct CDR3 sequences; 4% to 6% are singletons. Source: whole blood, taken in connection with sensitization to the hapten diphenylcyclopropenone (DPC). The source of these receptors is a woman in her 50s with alopecia areata. Some clones in this sample may be carry-over from other donors' samples.

About this clonotype itself: This may arise from a read error, as a much more abundant clone is one base away. The chain links TRBV5-5 to TRBJ1-3; no definite D call. Germline CDR1 reads SGHKS; CDR2 reads YYEKEE (reference sequence). This CDR3 region has 15 residues. The CDR3 bases are TGTACCAGCAGCTTGGAAGCGGGAGGCGGAAACACCATATATTTT. Its protein product is CTSSLEAGGGNTIYF.

This clonotype was found many times. V usage is TRBV7-9 and J usage is TRBJ2-6; D is undetermined. There are 16 residues in the CDR3. Per the germline V gene, CDR1 is SEHNR and CDR2 is FQNEAQ (reference sequence). The germline V and J ends were trimmed by 7 bases and 0 bases, with 13 bases remaining between them. CDR3 loop: CASTPLTGSGANVLTF. The CDR3, as DNA: TGTGCCAGCACCCCCCTTACGGGCTCTGGGGCCAACGTCCTGACTTTC.

This clonotype showed up just a few times. This chain uses TRBV6-5 with TRBJ1-1; D uncertain. Germline V gives CDR1 MNHEY, CDR2 SVGAGI. The CDR3 is 13 residues long. V lost 7 bases and J 4 bases, leaving 13 bases between the germline ends. Here the CDR3 DNA reads TGTGCCAGCAATGAGGCCTTAAGCACTGAAGCTTTCTTT. It translates to CASNEALSTEAFF.

This clonotype was recorded a few times. The chain recombines TRBV15 with TRBJ2-1, with D possibly called TRBD1 or TRBD2 (6 bases each). V was shortened by 5 bases and J by 9 bases, with 14 bases between the two germline ends. The CDR3 contains 13 residues. Germline loops: CDR1 LNHNV, CDR2 YYDKDF (reference sequence). The CDR3, as DNA: TGTGCCACCAGCTGGGAAGGGGGAGGTGAGCAGTTCTTC. Its translation is CATSWEGGGEQFF.

The chain carries TRBV27 and TRBJ1-2; unclear D gene. The CDR3 has 15 residues. V was clipped by 0 bases and J by 7 bases, with 15 bases between them. Germline CDR1 and CDR2: MNHEY and SMNVEV (reference sequence). The CDR3 DNA reads as TGTGCCAGCAGTTTATCGGTGGCCAGGCCAAGTGGCTACACCTTC. Its translation is CASSLSVARPSGYTF.

This clonotype was detected ten times or more. The gene calls are TRBV12-5 and TRBJ1-2; weak D call: TRBD1 (5 bases). Trimming took off 4 bases at V and 5 bases at J, with 11 bases between the two ends. The CDR3 loop spans 13 amino acids. Germline V gene data show CDR1 as LGHNT and CDR2 as FRNRAP. Here the CDR3 reads CASGSGIGYGYTF. CDR3 nucleotide sequence: TGTGCTAGTGGTTCAGGGATTGGATATGGCTACACCTTC.

This clonotype showed up just a few times. The gene calls are TRBV21-1 and TRBJ2-3. TRBV21-1 is reported as a pseudogene. The CDR3 is 18 amino acids. CDR3 nucleotide sequence: TGTGCCAGCAGCAAAGCATCGGCAGGAGAGACTAGCACAGATACGCAGTATTTT. Translated: CASSKASAGETSTDTQYF.

This clonotype was detected many times. The V and J genes are TRBV27 and TRBJ2-3; a weak D match, TRBD1 (6 bases). The V end lost 6 bases, the J end lost 0 bases, and 19 bases lay between the germline ends. This CDR3 is 17 amino acids long. The germline gives CDR1 MNHEY, CDR2 SMNVEV (reference sequence). In DNA form, the CDR3 reads TGTGCCAGCAGACCTACAGGGAGAGGGGTCAGCACAGATACGCAGTATTTT. Translated, it gives CASRPTGRGVSTDTQYF.

There are a few counts of this clonotype. This sequence joins TRBV11-2 and TRBJ2-4; a possible D gene is TRBD2 (5 bases). The CDR3 loop spans 15 amino acids. V dropped 4 bases and J dropped 0 bases, with 10 bases sitting between them. Germline V gives CDR1 SGHAT, CDR2 FQNNGV. The CDR3 coding sequence is TGTGCCAGCAGCTCCCTACTAGAAGCCAAAAACATTCAGTACTTC. Translated: CASSSLLEAKNIQYF.

The rearrangement links TRBV29-1 to TRBJ2-1, with a weak D call TRBD1 (6 bases). This CDR3 is built from 14 residues. Trimming cost V 6 bases and J 7 bases, with 19 bases left between them. Germline V gene lookup returns CDR1 SQVTM and CDR2 ANQGSEA. CDR3 region: CSVRGQRRGNEQFF. The CDR3 coding sequence is TGCAGCGTGAGGGGACAACGCAGGGGAAATGAGCAGTTCTTC.

The chain couples TRBV30 to TRBJ2-2, with D tentatively TRBD1 (5 bases). CDR1 and CDR2 (germline): GTSNPN, SVGIG (reference sequence). This CDR3 spans 14 amino acids. In nucleotides, the CDR3 is TGTGCGTATAACCAGGGCTCGAACACCGGGGAGCTGTTTTTT. As protein: CAYNQGSNTGELFF.

This clonotype was counted only a few times. The chain couples TRBV6-1 to TRBJ1-1, with D perhaps TRBD1 (5 bases). CDR1 is MNHNS and CDR2 is SASEGT in the germline V gene. The V end was cut by 11 bases, the J end by 6 bases, with 7 bases between. The CDR3 covers 9 residues. CDR3 residues: CAAGSEAFF. The DNA of the CDR3 is TGTGCCGCAGGGTCTGAAGCTTTCTTT.

This clonotype has a count of ten or more. The chain uses TRBV4-1 and TRBJ1-5; TRBD1 matches 7 bases. Per the germline V gene, CDR1 is MGHRA and CDR2 is YSYEKL. V shed 7 bases and J 6 bases; nucleotides not matched to a gene: 12. This CDR3 contains 15 residues. DNA for the CDR3: TGCGCCAGCACCCTTTCCAGGGGGGGCGGTCAGCCCCAGCATTTT. The encoded protein is CASTLSRGGGQPQHF.

This chain joins TRBV12-3 or TRBV12-4 and TRBJ2-7, with D possibly called TRBD1 or TRBD2 (5 bases each). The CDR3 extends over 13 amino acids. The ends were cut back, 6 bases at V and 1 base at J, with 10 bases in the middle. CDR3 DNA: TGTGCCAGCAGAAACAGGAGGTCCTACGAGCAGTACTTC. This encodes CASRNRRSYEQYF.